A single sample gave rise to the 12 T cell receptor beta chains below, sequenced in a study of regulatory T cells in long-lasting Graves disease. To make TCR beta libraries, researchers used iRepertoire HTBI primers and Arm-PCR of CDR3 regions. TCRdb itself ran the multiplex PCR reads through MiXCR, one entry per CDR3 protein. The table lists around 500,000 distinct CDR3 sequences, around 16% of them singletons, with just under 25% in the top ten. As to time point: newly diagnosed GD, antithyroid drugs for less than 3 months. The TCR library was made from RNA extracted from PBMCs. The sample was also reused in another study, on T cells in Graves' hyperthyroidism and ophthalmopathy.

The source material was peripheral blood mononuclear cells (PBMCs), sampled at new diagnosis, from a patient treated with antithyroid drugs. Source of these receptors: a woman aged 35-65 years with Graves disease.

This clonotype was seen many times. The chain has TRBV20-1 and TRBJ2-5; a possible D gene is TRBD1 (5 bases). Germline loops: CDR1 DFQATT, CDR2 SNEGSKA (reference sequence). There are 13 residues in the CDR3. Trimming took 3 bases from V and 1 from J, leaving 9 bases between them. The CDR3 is CSASGRGQETQYF. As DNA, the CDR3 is TGCAGTGCTAGTGGTAGGGGCCAAGAGACCCAGTACTTC.

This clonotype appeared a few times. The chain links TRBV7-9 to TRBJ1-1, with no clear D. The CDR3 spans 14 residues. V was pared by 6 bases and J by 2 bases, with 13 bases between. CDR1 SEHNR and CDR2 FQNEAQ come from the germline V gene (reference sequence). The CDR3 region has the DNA TGTGCCAGCAGACCCGGCGGGCCCAACACTGAAGCTTTCTTT. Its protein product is CASRPGGPNTEAFF.

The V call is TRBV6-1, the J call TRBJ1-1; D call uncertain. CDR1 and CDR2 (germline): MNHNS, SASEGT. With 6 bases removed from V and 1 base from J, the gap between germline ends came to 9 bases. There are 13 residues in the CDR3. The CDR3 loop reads CASRKNRNTEAFF. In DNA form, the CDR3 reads TGTGCCAGCAGAAAAAACAGGAACACTGAAGCTTTCTTT.

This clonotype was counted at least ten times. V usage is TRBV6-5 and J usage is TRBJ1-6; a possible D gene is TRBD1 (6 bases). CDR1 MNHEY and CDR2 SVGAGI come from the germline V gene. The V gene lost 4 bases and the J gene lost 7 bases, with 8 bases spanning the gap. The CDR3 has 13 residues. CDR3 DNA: TGTGCCAGCAGTTCGGACAGCAATTCACCCCTCCACTTT. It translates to CASSSDSNSPLHF.

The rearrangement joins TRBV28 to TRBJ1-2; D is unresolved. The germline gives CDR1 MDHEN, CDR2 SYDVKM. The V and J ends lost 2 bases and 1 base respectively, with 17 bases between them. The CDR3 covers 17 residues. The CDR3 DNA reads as TGTGCCAGCAGTTTAAGTGTCTTTGCGGGAATTAACTATGGCTACACCTTC. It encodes CASSLSVFAGINYGYTF.

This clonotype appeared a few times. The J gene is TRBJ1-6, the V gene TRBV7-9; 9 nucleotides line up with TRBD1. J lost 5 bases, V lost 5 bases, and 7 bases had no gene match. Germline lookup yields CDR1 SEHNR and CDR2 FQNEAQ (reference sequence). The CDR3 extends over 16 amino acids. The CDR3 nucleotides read TGTGCCAGCAGCCCGATGACAGGGGGAAATAATTCACCCCTCCACTTT. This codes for CASSPMTGGNNSPLHF.

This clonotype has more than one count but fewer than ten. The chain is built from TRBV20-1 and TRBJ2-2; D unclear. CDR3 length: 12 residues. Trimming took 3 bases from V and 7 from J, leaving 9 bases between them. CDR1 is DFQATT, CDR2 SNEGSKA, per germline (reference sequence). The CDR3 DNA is TGCAGTGCTAGTGGCTTCGGCGGGGAGCTGTTTTTT. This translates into CSASGFGGELFF.

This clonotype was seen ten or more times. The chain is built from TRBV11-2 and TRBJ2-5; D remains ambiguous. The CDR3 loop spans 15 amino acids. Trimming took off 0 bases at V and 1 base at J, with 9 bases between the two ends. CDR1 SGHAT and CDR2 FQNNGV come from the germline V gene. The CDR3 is CASSLDWGAQETQYF. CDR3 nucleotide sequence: TGTGCCAGCAGCTTAGATTGGGGTGCCCAAGAGACCCAGTACTTC.

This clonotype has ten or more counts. The CDR3 DNA sequence: TGTGCCAGCAGCCAAGAGCAGTCTAGCGGGGGGGTTGGGGAGACCCAGTACTTC. This codes for CASSQEQSSGGVGETQYF. The gene calls are TRBV3-1 and TRBJ2-5, with 12 bases identical to TRBD2. The CDR3 is 18 residues long. CDR1 and CDR2 (germline): LGHDT, YNNKEL (reference sequence). With V trimmed by 0 bases and J by 5 bases, 10 bases remained unmatched.

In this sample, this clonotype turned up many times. CDR3 DNA sequence: TGTGCCAGCAGCCAACTGGGGGCGGATGCTTTCTTT. It specifies CASSQLGADAFF. The V and J genes are TRBV3-1 and TRBJ1-1; possibly TRBD1 for D (6 bases). The CDR3 loop spans 12 amino acids. The germline V gene has CDR1 LGHDT and CDR2 YNNKEL (reference sequence). The V gene lost 2 bases and the J gene lost 11 bases, with 12 bases spanning the gap.

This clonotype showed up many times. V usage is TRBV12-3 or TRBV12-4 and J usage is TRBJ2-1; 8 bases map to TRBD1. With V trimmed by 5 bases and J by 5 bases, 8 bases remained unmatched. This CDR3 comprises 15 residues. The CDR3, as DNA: TGTGCCAGCAGTCCCGGACAGGGTGGACACAATGAGCAGTTCTTC. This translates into CASSPGQGGHNEQFF.

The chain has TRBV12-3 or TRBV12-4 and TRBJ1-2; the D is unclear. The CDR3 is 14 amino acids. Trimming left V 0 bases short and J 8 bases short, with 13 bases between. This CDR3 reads CASSLAPRTDGYTF. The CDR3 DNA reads TGTGCCAGCAGTTTAGCCCCCCGAACAGACGGCTACACCTTC.